Following are 16 T cell receptor beta chains from one sample sequenced in a study of OX40 agonist ivuxolimab in advanced cancers. Measured with immunoSEQ multiplex PCR; TCRdb has only the in-frame clones, and not every one. This table has about 100,000 clones, 89% appearing once. The sequencing used CD4+ or CD8+ T cells sorted from blood, collected in a trial of the OX40 agonist ivuxolimab. The receptors come from an adult with an advanced solid tumor such as melanoma, head and neck, liver or kidney cancer.

The chain has TRBV5-1 and TRBJ2-7, with D hard to call. V lost 0 bases and J lost 1, with 8 bases in between. The V gene's germline CDR1 is SGHRS and CDR2 YFSETQ. This CDR3 is built from 14 residues. Here the CDR3 DNA reads TGCGCCAGCAGCTTGGATGCCAGTTCCTACGAGCAGTACTTC. Its protein is CASSLDASSYEQYF.

This clone has only a few counts. The chain couples TRBV19 to TRBJ1-2; TRBD1 is a possible D gene (5 bases). The CDR3 spans 11 residues. Germline-derived CDR1 and CDR2 are LNHDA and SQIVND (reference sequence). V lost 5 bases and J lost 8, with 9 bases in between. Here the CDR3 reads CASSQGVGYTF. The CDR3 region has the DNA TGTGCCAGTAGTCAAGGGGTCGGCTACACCTTC.

This rearrangement joins TRBV14 to TRBJ2-3, with TRBD1 identical over 8 bases. Germline CDR1 and CDR2: SGHDN and FVKESK. The CDR3 extends over 17 amino acids. The V segment lost 0 bases and the J segment 8 bases; nucleotides outside the gene matches: 13. CDR3: CASSQDQGQGDRGTQYF. Written as DNA, the CDR3 is TGTGCCAGCAGCCAAGATCAAGGACAGGGTGACCGGGGTACGCAGTATTTT.

This chain links TRBV29-1 with TRBJ2-7; D may correspond to TRBD1 or TRBD2 (5 bases each). CDR1 and CDR2 (germline): SQVTM, ANQGSEA. Trimming removed 4 bases at V and 4 bases at J, with 11 bases between. The CDR3 has 12 amino acids. CDR3 DNA: TGCAGCGTTGTGGGGGTTATGTACGAGCAGTACTTC. Its translation is CSVVGVMYEQYF.

Regarding this clone: Different DNA sequences within this sample yield the same CDR3. The rearrangement links TRBV27 to TRBJ2-3; TRBD2 matches at 7 bases. This CDR3 is 14 amino acids long. The junction had 1 base not matched to a gene; V was cut back by 2 bases and J by 2 bases. Per the germline V gene, CDR1 is MNHEY and CDR2 is SMNVEV (reference sequence). CDR3 coding DNA: TGTGCCAGCAGTTTAGGGAGGGCCACAGATACGCAGTATTTT. Its translation: CASSLGRATDTQYF.

The rearrangement uses TRBV15 and TRBJ1-5; no definite D call. V was cut by 1 base and J by 5 bases, with 15 bases left in between. This CDR3 spans 16 amino acids. The germline CDR1 and CDR2 sequences are LNHNV and YYDKDF (reference sequence). The CDR3 bases are TGTGCCACCAGCAGAGTCTCTCCTAGGGCGGATCAGCCCCAGCATTTT. Amino acid sequence: CATSRVSPRADQPQHF.

This chain links TRBV15 with TRBJ2-5, with 10 bases lining up with TRBD1. The V gene's germline CDR1 is LNHNV and CDR2 YYDKDF (reference sequence). The V gene end was trimmed by 1 base and the J gene end by 4 bases; junction bases not matched to a gene: 6. The CDR3 is 16 amino acids. CDR3 coding DNA: TGTGCCACCAGCAGAGGCGACAGGGGGCTGGGAGAGACCCAGTACTTC. Protein: CATSRGDRGLGETQYF.

The rearrangement uses TRBV7-9 and TRBJ2-5; D gene uncertain. This CDR3 is 17 amino acids long. Germline values: CDR1 SEHNR, CDR2 FQNEAQ (reference sequence). The V end was cut by 3 bases, the J end by 2 bases, with 19 bases between. CDR3 sequence reads: CASSLRLTLYTQETQYF. The CDR3 DNA reads as TGTGCCAGCAGCTTGAGGTTAACCCTTTATACTCAAGAGACCCAGTACTTC.

The V and J genes are TRBV15 and TRBJ1-3, with 8 bases aligning to TRBD1. CDR1 LNHNV and CDR2 YYDKDF come from the germline V gene (reference sequence). The CDR3 has 16 residues. The ends lost 1 base at V and 2 bases at J; junction bases unmatched: 4. The CDR3 DNA sequence: TGTGCCACCAGCAGAGGTCGGACAGGGACTGGAAACACCATATATTTT. Protein sequence: CATSRGRTGTGNTIYF.

This clone was found a few times. The V and J genes are TRBV7-6 and TRBJ1-1; D is perhaps TRBD1 (6 bases). In germline, CDR1 is SGHVS, CDR2 FNYEAQ. The V and J ends lost 5 bases and 4 bases respectively, with 11 bases between them. The CDR3 is made up of 13 amino acids. The CDR3 loop reads CASSVLGGTEAFF. Here the CDR3 DNA reads TGTGCCAGCAGCGTCTTAGGGGGCACTGAAGCTTTCTTT.

This chain joins TRBV4-1 and TRBJ2-5, with 7 bases matching TRBD2. V shed 6 bases, J shed 5 bases, and the junction held 6 bases outside the gene matches. This CDR3 has 13 residues. Per the germline V gene, CDR1 is MGHRA and CDR2 is YSYEKL. CDR3 in amino acids: CASRAGGMETQYF. CDR3 coding DNA: TGCGCCAGCAGGGCCGGGGGGATGGAGACCCAGTACTTC.

The table lists this clone with a few counts. The chain links TRBV5-1 to TRBJ2-5; no clear D gene. CDR1 and CDR2 from the germline V gene are SGHRS and YFSETQ. The CDR3 spans 14 residues. The germline V and J ends were trimmed by 2 bases and 3 bases, with 11 bases remaining between them. CDR3 residues: CASSLEVPKETQYF. DNA for the CDR3: TGCGCCAGCAGCTTAGAGGTACCTAAAGAGACCCAGTACTTC.

This clone has just one count. The gene calls are TRBV2 and TRBJ1-2; 8 bases match TRBD1. The CDR3 spans 14 residues. V was clipped by 8 bases and J by 3 bases; unmatched bases: 8. Germline assignment: CDR1 SNHLY and CDR2 FYNNEI. The CDR3 reads CASGRQGKHYGYTF. CDR3 coding DNA: TGTGCCAGCGGAAGACAGGGGAAGCACTATGGCTACACCTTC. The full variable domain, rest sourced from reference TRBV2 and TRBJ1-2, is EPEVTQTPSHQVTQMGQEVILRCVPISNHLYFYWYRQILGQKVEFLVSFYNNEISEKSEIFDDQFSVERPDGSNFTLKIRSTKLEDSAMYFCASGRQGKHYGYTFGSGTRLTVV.

CDR3 amino acids: CASSLSHGIQETQYF. The CDR3 bases are TGTGCCAGCAGCTTGTCCCACGGAATCCAAGAGACCCAGTACTTC. The chain links TRBV5-8 to TRBJ2-5; D remains unclear. Germline values: CDR1 SGHTS, CDR2 YDEGEE. The CDR3 has 15 amino acids. V gave up 1 base and J gave up 1 base, with 11 bases separating them.

This chain joins TRBV5-1 and TRBJ1-1; 8 bases are a match to TRBD1. With V trimmed by 0 bases and J by 6 bases, 7 bases remained unmatched. The CDR3 is made up of 15 amino acids. From germline, CDR1 is SGHRS and CDR2 YFSETQ. The CDR3 nucleotides are TGCGCCAGCAGCTTGGCCTTAGGACAGGGCGCTGAAGCTTTCTTT. Translating it yields CASSLALGQGAEAFF.

There are a few counts of this clone. The rearrangement uses TRBV5-4 and TRBJ1-4, with D tentatively TRBD1 (6 bases). V gave up 4 bases and J gave up 7 bases, with 20 bases separating them. The V gene's germline CDR1 is SGHNT and CDR2 YYREEE (reference sequence). This CDR3 region has 16 residues. CDR3 amino acids: CASSRWGGGGSEKLFF. The CDR3 nucleotides read TGTGCCAGCAGCCGATGGGGTGGAGGGGGGTCTGAAAAACTGTTTTTT.